The rows below give T cell receptor beta chains drawn from one sample of a study of beta chain features in type 1 diabetes. The repertoire was sequenced with immunoSEQ multiplex PCR; TCRdb's copy has only in-frame clones and lacks some. Here the sample spans roughly 150,000 clones, approximately 12% being singletons. The sequenced sample consisted of central memory CD4+ T cells from blood. Source of these receptors: a man younger than 35 in good health. CDR3s include the opening cysteine and the closing phenylalanine or tryptophan. A D gene is named only where the DNA matches it firmly. A row's size may be missing; if present it is once, few, many or a size class.

TRBV4-3	few	TRBJ1-5	-	CASSSSRGDQPQHF	TGCGCCAGCAGCTCTAGTAGGGGAGATCAGCCCCAGCATTTT
TRBV28	-	TRBJ2-5	-	CASSLASLKFEETQYF	TGTGCCAGCAGCTTGGCTAGCTTGAAGTTTGAAGAGACCCAGTACTTC
TRBV28	-	TRBJ2-1	TRBD2	CASSPIAGGRDEQFF	TGTGCCAGCAGTCCCATAGCGGGAGGGCGGGATGAGCAGTTCTTC
TRBV9	-	TRBJ2-6	-	CASSVEPPRYSGANVLTF	TGTGCCAGCAGCGTAGAGCCTCCTCGATACTCTGGGGCCAACGTCCTGACTTTC
TRBV2	-	TRBJ2-3	-	CASSEPARPQYF	TGTGCCAGCAGTGAACCAGCGCGTCCGCAGTATTTT
TRBV4-1	many	TRBJ2-3	-	CASSYPGVLTPDTQYF	TGCGCCAGCAGCTACCCGGGGGTCCTCACGCCAGATACGCAGTATTTT
TRBV7-2	-	TRBJ2-7	-	CASSLDGGSYEQYF	TGTGCCAGCAGCTTAGATGGCGGCTCCTACGAGCAGTACTTC
TRBV6-5	-	TRBJ1-2	-	CASSPDKIYGYTF	TGTGCCAGCAGCCCTGACAAGATCTACGGCTACACCTTC
TRBV20-1	-	TRBJ1-1	-	CSARLGEAFF	TGCAGTGCTAGATTAGGTGAAGCTTTCTTT
TRBV29-1	-	TRBJ1-2	-	CSVEIARAVGYTF	TGCAGCGTTGAGATCGCACGGGCCGTCGGCTACACCTTC
TRBV18	few	TRBJ2-7	-	CASSPGFGSGSYEQYF	TGTGCCAGCTCACCAGGTTTCGGTAGCGGTTCCTACGAGCAGTACTTC
TRBV7-2	few	TRBJ2-3	-	CASSLDVTRTDTQYF	TGTGCCAGCAGCTTAGATGTGACTCGGACAGATACGCAGTATTTT
TRBV28	-	TRBJ2-7	-	CASSLGGPGYEQYF	TGTGCCAGCAGTTTGGGGGGCCCCGGCTACGAGCAGTACTTC
TRBV30	-	TRBJ2-7	-	CAWSYFSEYEQYF	TGTGCCTGGAGTTACTTCTCTGAGTACGAGCAGTACTTC
TRBV9	few	TRBJ1-3	-	CASTREGRSGNTIYF	TGTGCCAGCACCCGAGAAGGGAGAAGTGGAAACACCATATATTTT
TRBV28	few	TRBJ2-3	-	CASNRGVSTDTQYF	TGTGCCAGCAACAGAGGGGTTAGCACAGATACGCAGTATTTT
TRBV9	-	TRBJ2-3	-	CASSSRQATDTQYF	TGTGCCAGCAGCTCTAGACAGGCCACAGATACGCAGTATTTT
TRBV9	many	TRBJ1-1	-	CASSGRPASRTEAFF	TGTGCCAGCAGCGGAAGACCGGCAAGCCGAACTGAAGCTTTCTTT
TRBV14	-	TRBJ2-1	TRBD1	CASSRRDRGTEQFF	TGTGCCAGCAGCCGTAGGGACAGGGGAACTGAGCAGTTCTTC
TRBV9	-	TRBJ2-3	-	CASSSGLLSTDTQYF	TGTGCCAGCAGTTCCGGACTGCTTAGCACAGATACGCAGTATTTT
TRBV4-3	-	TRBJ2-1	-	CASSHPGPGMKQFF	TGCGCCAGCAGCCATCCGGGACCAGGGATGAAGCAGTTCTTC
TRBV6-1	many	TRBJ2-6	-	CASSEVSGANVLTF	TGTGCCAGCAGTGAGGTCTCTGGGGCCAACGTCCTGACTTTC
TRBV7-6	many	TRBJ2-7	-	CASSLNKYGYEQYF	TGTGCCAGCAGCTTAAATAAATATGGCTACGAGCAGTACTTC
TRBV7-9	many	TRBJ1-4	-	CASSLGSGNEKLFF	TGTGCCAGCAGCTTAGGCTCGGGGAATGAAAAACTGTTTTTT
TRBV9	-	TRBJ2-1	-	CASSVDYEQFF	TGTGCCAGCAGCGTAGACTATGAGCAGTTCTTC
TRBV6-1	-	TRBJ2-5	-	CASSEDPGPGTQYF	TGTGCCAGCAGTGAAGACCCAGGTCCAGGGACCCAGTACTTC
TRBV4-3	few	TRBJ2-7	TRBD1	CASSQVHWDSLARNEQYF	TGCGCCAGCAGCCAAGTACATTGGGACAGCCTGGCAAGGAACGAGCAGTACTTC
TRBV18	-	TRBJ1-2	-	CASSPEGANYGYTF	TGTGCCAGCTCACCAGAAGGAGCCAACTATGGCTACACCTTC
TRBV5-4	-	TRBJ1-1	-	CASSFSTVTEAFF	TGTGCCAGCAGCTTCTCGACAGTGACGGAAGCTTTCTTT
TRBV5-1	-	TRBJ2-7	-	CASNFLGSYEQYF	TGCGCCAGCAATTTCCTCGGATCCTACGAGCAGTACTTC
TRBV4-1	-	TRBJ2-3	-	CASSQDGQAGDTQYF	TGCGCCAGCAGCCAAGATGGGCAGGCTGGAGATACGCAGTATTTT
TRBV5-1	few	TRBJ1-2	-	CASSLDTGYYYGYTF	TGCGCCAGCAGCTTGGACACAGGGTACTACTATGGCTACACCTTC
TRBV12-5	few	TRBJ2-2	-	CASGREQGLGELFF	TGTGCTAGTGGTCGCGAACAGGGACTCGGGGAGCTGTTTTTT
TRBV6-4	many	TRBJ2-1	TRBD1	CASSDRGHNEQFF	TGTGCCAGCAGTGACAGGGGGCACAATGAGCAGTTCTTC
TRBV7-9	-	TRBJ1-5	-	CASSLGRTESNQPQHF	TGTGCCAGCAGCTTAGGAAGAACGGAGAGCAATCAGCCCCAGCATTTT
TRBV7-2	many	TRBJ2-4	-	CASSRGEAKNIQYF	TGTGCCAGCAGCAGAGGTGAAGCCAAAAACATTCAGTACTTC
TRBV7-8	-	TRBJ2-4	TRBD1	CASNPGQAAKNIQYF	TGTGCCAGCAACCCGGGACAGGCTGCCAAAAACATTCAGTACTTC
TRBV5-1	few	TRBJ2-5	-	CASSLGGFETQYF	TGCGCCAGCAGCTTGGGGGGTTTCGAGACCCAGTACTTC
TRBV30	-	TRBJ1-2	-	CAWSKDTYGYTF	TGTGCCTGGAGTAAGGATACCTATGGCTACACCTTC
TRBV5-1	-	TRBJ1-1	TRBD1	CASSPTDRATEAFF	TGCGCCAGCAGCCCGACCGACAGGGCCACTGAAGCTTTCTTT
TRBV21-1	-	TRBJ2-4	-	CASSLEGGDRAKNIQYF	TGTGCCAGCAGCCTCGAGGGGGGCGACAGAGCCAAAAACATTCAGTACTTC
TRBV6-5	many	TRBJ2-7	-	CASIGGAYEQYF	TGTGCCAGCATTGGGGGAGCCTACGAGCAGTACTTC
TRBV7-3	few	TRBJ1-1	-	CASSLTFADTEAFF	TGTGCCAGCAGCTTAACGTTCGCGGACACTGAAGCTTTCTTT
TRBV5-6	few	TRBJ1-2	-	CASSLPGQGYGYTF	TGTGCCAGCAGTCTACCCGGTCAGGGTTATGGCTACACCTTC
TRBV18	few	TRBJ1-1	-	CASSGLNTEAFF	TGTGCCAGCTCCGGACTAAACACTGAAGCTTTCTTT
TRBV7-2	-	TRBJ2-7	-	CASSPHSEQYF	TGTGCCAGCAGCCCCCACTCCGAGCAGTACTTC